This T cell receptor beta chain was identified in a study of molecular identifiers for immune sequencing clone quantification. TCRdb re-called the PCR reads with MiXCR, one entry per CDR3 protein. The sample comprises about 320,000 distinct CDR3 sequences, 24% of which are singletons, and roughly 0.7% rests with the top ten. CDR3 length: 16 amino acids. Germline V gene lookup returns CDR1 LGHNA and CDR2 YNFKEQ. Trimming pared 2 bases from V and 0 bases from J, leaving 13 bases between. The clonotype originates from a human donor in good health. Some libraries in this study had Jurkat cell RNA spiked in. V usage is TRBV4-2 and J usage is TRBJ1-1; D gene unclear. The sample taken for sequencing was naive CD8+ T cells from blood, with Jurkat cell RNA spiked in. The subset was: FACS-sorted CD8+CD4-CCR7+CD45RA+ naive T cells. This CDR3 reads CASSQRGSGMNTEAFF. The CDR3 DNA follows: TGTGCCAGCAGCCAACGGGGTTCAGGAATGAACACTGAAGCTTTCTTT.